Listed here is a single T cell receptor (beta chain). The antigen remains undetermined. This sample was taken from a study of cytomegalovirus exposure and HLA in healthy donors. General study results and limits: Rare TCR sequences predominated, though certain public TCRs were found in many donors. Among the sequence variants, a highly shared cluster was likely an artifact of sequencing. Later work found that TCR association rates differed between HLA loci; DRB1 had the most and HLA-C the fewest. Analysis performed later found roughly 17,000 TCR beta sequences associated with HLA alleles at 0.05 false discovery rate.

V gave up 1 base and J gave up 8 bases, with 5 bases separating them. CDR3 size: 11 residues. Germline V gives CDR1 MGHRA, CDR2 YSYEKL. Researchers ran the PCR with 60 Vbeta and 13 Jbeta primers. TCRdb's copy holds only in-frame clones and misses some; the assay was immunoSEQ multiplex PCR. The data contain 150,000 to 200,000 clones, around 68% of them singletons. J is TRBJ1-2 and V is TRBV4-1, with D hard to call. The sequencing input was PBMCs. The sequence was collected from a woman in her forties in good health and CMV-seropositive. As DNA, the CDR3 is TGCGCCAGCAGCCAAGGCCGGGGCTACACCTTC. Translation: CASSQGRGYTF.